The T cell receptor beta chain under discussion was sequenced for a study of blood T cell repertoires in COVID-19. Study in general: The analysed material was cDNA or gDNA that came from T cells, B-cell-depleted T cells, or PBMCs.

The CDR3 runs to 16 residues. The germline gives CDR1 MNHEY, CDR2 SVGAGI. The V gene lost 0 bases and the J gene lost 2 bases, with 14 bases spanning the gap. Authors' methods: Amplification from reference gene primers served as the basis for estimated nucleated cell counts. The method was immunoSEQ multiplex PCR; TCRdb's version includes in-frame clones alone and lacks a portion of them. The V and J calls and clone size are taken from that table; D and trimming were inferred from the DNA. This sample has 110,000 or so clones, with less than 85% found just once. The chain recombines TRBV6-5 with TRBJ2-7, with a tentative D call TRBD2 (5 bases). Material: peripheral blood. This receptor was taken from a human donor in a cohort sampled during active COVID-19. The CDR3 region is CASSYSGDISTYEQYF. Here the CDR3 DNA reads TGTGCCAGCAGTTACTCGGGAGACATTTCGACCTACGAGCAGTACTTC.